This T cell receptor beta chain was obtained from a study of blood T cells in healthy people across ages (dated by TCRdb to the mid-2010s). For the study in its entirety: In model experiments, template switching captured about one uniquely barcoded TCR beta cDNA molecule for every two T cells. To track age-related changes in TCR beta repertoire diversity, the study relied on deep sequencing normalized with unique cDNA molecular identifiers. Donors were grouped into four age groups: young (average 16 years), middle-aged (about 38), aged (about 60) and long-lived (around 80). Using the same blood draw, the study looked at two additional independent replicas of 1 million unique cDNA reads for two donors, one aged 18 to 30 and the other aged 80 or older. To avoid experimental bias, donors of different ages were distributed randomly across sequencing lanes.

Details on this clonotype: This clone's antigen is unknown. No qualities accompany the bases; no much larger clone lies one base away.

Library generation was performed with 5' RACE. The second PCR ran for roughly 7 to 12 cycles and used a J-beta primer mix along with a sample-barcoded 5' primer. Each TCR beta cDNA molecule received a unique molecular identifier from a template-switch 5' adaptor carrying 12 random nucleotides. Each sample yielded at least 2.5 million CDR3-containing paired-end reads. All of the RNA was converted into first-strand cDNA using the Mint cDNA synthesis kit, with a TRBC-specific oligonucleotide serving as the primer. After uracil-DNA glycosylase treatment, a first 18-cycle PCR used universal primers M1SS and BC2_uni_R on all cDNA. The original pipeline was this. For normalization, 1 million high-quality reads, each with a distinct molecular identifier, were randomly selected from each sample. Instead of being binned into consensus sequences, reads that shared molecular identifiers were thrown out. MiTCR, run with a Q25 quality threshold and the strictest error-elimination algorithm, handled CDR3 identification, clonotype clustering and error correction. A nonparametric unseen species model with Euler transformation was used to estimate lower-bound total TCR beta diversity. Through fastp at Q25 and MiXCR, TCRdb rebuilt clones from the public reads, retaining in-frame beta chains. Every entry covers one CDR3 protein and lists the most common genes and DNA from its rows. TCRdb assigned the V and J calls; the authors' analysis was not used. Here the sample has around 1,800,000 distinct CDR3 sequences; about two fifths occur a single time. The top ten constitute about 23% of the sample.

Donors were 35 to 40 systemically healthy Caucasian individuals from Russia aged roughly 6 to 95 years. About 10 milliliters of peripheral blood were collected from each donor into EDTA-treated Vacutainer tubes. Ficoll-Paque density-gradient centrifugation was used to isolate PBMCs, with at least 6.5 million per sample. Total RNA was extracted from PBMCs with Trizol reagent, with at least 6 micrograms obtained per sample. For every donor, an aliquot of PBMCs went through flow cytometry to measure the percentages of naive CD45RAhigh/CD27high T cells. General study outcomes and caveats: Estimates of total diversity based on one million sequenced T cells were regarded as lower bounds and as underestimates. Since profiling was done on bulk unsorted PBMCs, naive and antigen-experienced compartments could not be conclusively compared. A strong correlation was found between observed TCR beta diversity and the percentage of naive T cells measured by flow cytometry. Compared with the aged group, the long-lived group had more naive CD4+ T cells, fewer expanded clones and increased TCR diversity, suggesting age selection. Because donor CMV infection status was unknown, age-related changes in expanded clonotypes were potentially confounded. Observed TCR beta diversity per million T cells fell roughly linearly with age, and a significant reduction was already apparent by age roughly 40.

The CDR3 numbers 13 residues from cysteine through phenylalanine. Only the CDR3 region is kept as DNA, spanning 39 bases read in frame from base 1. CDR1 and CDR2, looked up from the germline V gene, are SGHDT and YYEEEE. V lost 4 bases and J lost 13 bases, and the count of bases not matched to a germline gene is 9. The sequence joins TRBV5-6 to TRBJ2-1, and 9 junctional nucleotides match TRBD1. Material: blood. The sequence came from a human donor in good health. The DNA sequence follows: TGTGCCAGCAGCGCCGGGACAGGGTGGCAACAGTTCTTC. Its protein reads: CASSAGTGWQQFF.